The 28 T cell receptor beta chains reported below all come from one sample, sequenced in a study of T cells in Graves' hyperthyroidism and ophthalmopathy. Regions amplified from RNA transcripts were the TCR beta CDR3 regions. HTBI primers drove first-round RT-PCR of the TCR CDR3. TCRdb re-analysed the multiplex PCR reads in MiXCR, keeping a single row per CDR3 protein. The sample records 550,000 to 850,000 distinct CDR3 sequences, roughly 20% being singletons. The sequenced material came from blood. The receptors here all came from a woman in her fifties or sixties with Graves' hyperthyroidism that later progressed to Graves' ophthalmopathy.

This clonotype was recorded at least ten times. The J gene is TRBJ2-7, the V gene TRBV6-1; 11 nucleotides match TRBD1. Germline CDR1 is MNHNS and CDR2 is SASEGT. The CDR3 consists of 14 residues. The V and J ends lost 6 bases and 5 bases, in that order; junction bases with no gene match: 6. The CDR3 sequence: CASRTGQGEDEQYF. CDR3 nucleotides: TGTGCCAGCAGAACGGGACAGGGGGAGGACGAGCAGTACTTC.

This clonotype has at least ten counts. The chain couples TRBV11-2 to TRBJ1-2, with TRBD1 matching 7 bases. Trimming took 4 bases from V and 8 from J; bases not matched to a gene: 4. The germline CDR1 and CDR2 sequences are SGHAT and FQNNGV. The CDR3 totals 12 residues. The CDR3 spells CASSSRGSGYTF. In DNA form, the CDR3 reads TGTGCCAGCAGCTCCAGGGGGAGCGGCTACACCTTC.

In this sample, this clonotype turned up a few times. This chain joins TRBV6-1 and TRBJ1-5, with TRBD1 matching over 7 bases. V dropped 1 base and J dropped 7; count of bases not matched to a gene: 4. The CDR3 consists of 14 residues. Per germline, CDR1 MNHNS and CDR2 SASEGT. CDR3 DNA: TGTGCCAGCAGTGAAGGGACAGGTGGACAGCCCCAGCATTTT. Translated: CASSEGTGGQPQHF.

This chain joins TRBV12-3 or TRBV12-4 and TRBJ2-2; 9 bases align to TRBD1. The CDR3 has 16 residues. The V segment lost 7 bases and the J segment 1 base; nucleotides outside the gene matches: 7. The CDR3 DNA follows: TGTGCCAGCAACCCCTACAGGGGGCAGAACACCGGGGAGCTGTTTTTT. It codes for CASNPYRGQNTGELFF.

This clonotype was seen more than once but under ten times. A junction end diverges from the germline sequence, so it may reflect a read error. The chain links TRBV7-9 to TRBJ2-4, with D perhaps TRBD1 (6 bases). Germline V lookup: CDR1 SEHNR, CDR2 FQNEAQ (reference sequence). This CDR3 is 12 amino acids long. The CDR3 sequence: CASSSETGIEYF. CDR3 DNA: TGTGCCAGCAGCTCCGAGACAGGCATTGAGTACTTC.

The rearrangement uses TRBV9 and TRBJ2-2, with D unclear. The V end lost 1 base, the J end lost 0 bases, and 13 bases lay between the germline ends. The germline V gene encodes CDR1 SGDLS and CDR2 YYNGEE. The length of the CDR3 is 17 residues. The chain's CDR3 is CASSVSRQVTNTGELFF. CDR3 bases: TGTGCCAGCAGCGTATCGCGACAAGTAACGAACACCGGGGAGCTGTTTTTT.

Ten or more counts support this clonotype. The chain uses TRBV12-3 or TRBV12-4 and TRBJ2-7; 7 bases are a match to TRBD1. The J segment lost 5 bases and the V segment lost 8 bases, leaving 9 bases of the junction unmatched. The CDR3 has 13 residues. The CDR3 loop is CASRGQPGDEQYF. CDR3 sequence (DNA): TGTGCCAGCCGGGGACAGCCTGGCGACGAGCAGTACTTC.

Notes on this clonotype: A much larger clone lies a single base off, so this may be a read error. The chain is built from TRBV15 and TRBJ1-2; 8 nucleotides match TRBD1. Germline V gene data show CDR1 as LNHNV and CDR2 as YYDKDF (reference sequence). This CDR3 has 16 residues. Trimming at V came to 2 bases and at J to 2 bases, leaving 7 bases not matched to a gene. The CDR3 sequence is CATSRPGTGKNYGYTF. Here the CDR3 DNA reads TGTGCCACCAGCAGACCCGGGACAGGAAAGAACTATGGCTACACCTTC. The full variable domain, rest sourced from reference TRBV15 and TRBJ1-2, is DAMVIQNPRYQVTQFGKPVTLSCSQTLNHNVMYWYQQKSSQAPKLLFHYYDKDFNNEADTPDNFQSRRPNTSFCFLDIRSPGLGDTAMYLCATSRPGTGKNYGYTFGSGTRLTVV.

The rearrangement uses TRBV19 and TRBJ1-2; D unclear. Trimming took off 8 bases at V and 2 bases at J, with 12 bases between the two ends. There are 13 residues in the CDR3. In germline, CDR1 is LNHDA, CDR2 SQIVND (reference sequence). CDR3 in amino acids: CASAVRGNYGYTF. CDR3 bases: TGTGCCAGTGCAGTACGGGGAAACTATGGCTACACCTTC.

This clonotype was observed at least ten times. V and J are TRBV15 and TRBJ1-5; perhaps TRBD1 as D (5 bases). Trimming took 1 base from V and 7 from J, leaving 14 bases between them. This CDR3 comprises 15 residues. Germline assignment: CDR1 LNHNV and CDR2 YYDKDF (reference sequence). The CDR3 spells CATSRVAGNGQPQHF. The CDR3 nucleotides read TGTGCCACCAGCAGAGTTGCAGGGAACGGCCAGCCCCAGCATTTT.

J is TRBJ2-1 and V is TRBV6-6, with 10 bases fitting TRBD1. The germline V gene has CDR1 MNHNY and CDR2 SVGAGI (reference sequence). After removal of 0 bases from V and 6 bases from J, the junction contained 2 bases not matched to a gene. This CDR3 is built from 15 residues. In DNA form, the CDR3 reads TGTGCCAGCAGTTACTCGGGGACAGGGGTCAATGAGCAGTTCTTC. It translates to CASSYSGTGVNEQFF.

The rearrangement uses TRBV2 and TRBJ1-5, with D uncertain. CDR1 and CDR2 from the germline V gene are SNHLY and FYNNEI. The CDR3 is 15 amino acids. Trimming pared 1 base from V and 6 bases from J, leaving 13 bases between. CDR3: CASSEGQALSQPQHF. CDR3 nucleotide sequence: TGTGCCAGCAGTGAAGGGCAGGCCCTAAGTCAGCCCCAGCATTTT.

The CDR3 region is CASSLARREGEAFF. The DNA of the CDR3 is TGTGCCAGCAGCTTAGCTCGGAGGGAGGGTGAAGCTTTCTTT. The genes are TRBV7-9 and TRBJ1-1, with D uncertain. Germline V gene sequence: CDR1 SEHNR, CDR2 FQNEAQ (reference sequence). The CDR3 runs to 14 residues. V lost 0 bases to trimming and J lost 7 bases, with 12 bases between them.

This clonotype has only a few counts. The chain combines TRBV7-2 with TRBJ1-5, with 7 bases that match TRBD1. The CDR3 is 15 amino acids. Germline V gene data show CDR1 as SGHTA and CDR2 as FQGNSA. V gave up 5 bases and J gave up 5 bases; unmatched junction bases: 9. CDR3 coding DNA: TGTGCCAGCAGCCCCGAGACAGGGAGGGATCAGCCCCAGCATTTT. Translation gives CASSPETGRDQPQHF.

A note on this clonotype: One junction end disagrees with the germline gene, perhaps due to a read error. This chain uses TRBV19 with TRBJ2-6, with TRBD1 matching over 10 bases. Germline CDR1 LNHDA, CDR2 SQIVND (reference sequence). This CDR3 comprises 17 residues. This chain's CDR3 is CASRDRGLLSGDNVLTF. As DNA, the CDR3 is TGTGCCAGCCGGGACAGGGGACTCCTCTCTGGGGACAACGTCCTGACTTTC.

A few counts support this clonotype. A much more abundant neighbour one base away suggests this may be a read error. The chain links TRBV11-3 to TRBJ2-1; D tentatively fits TRBD1 or TRBD2 (5 bases each). This CDR3 is built from 14 residues. CDR1 is SGHNT, CDR2 YENEEA, per germline. Trimming removed 4 bases at V and 6 bases at J, with 13 bases between. CDR3 residues: CASSSDRGGNEQFF. The CDR3 DNA reads TGTGCCAGCAGCTCAGATCGGGGCGGCAATGAGCAGTTCTTC.

This clonotype was found many times. V usage is TRBV3-1 and J usage is TRBJ1-1; D not certain. With 8 bases removed from V and 0 bases from J, the gap between germline ends came to 7 bases. This CDR3 region has 12 residues. The V gene's germline CDR1 is LGHDT and CDR2 YNNKEL (reference sequence). The CDR3 coding sequence is TGTGCCAGCGGCCTCATGAACACTGAAGCTTTCTTT. Protein product: CASGLMNTEAFF.

This clonotype was seen repeatedly, ten times or more. The chain uses TRBV11-2 and TRBJ2-3, with D hard to call. V was trimmed by 2 bases and J by 0 bases, leaving 12 bases between them. Germline lookup yields CDR1 SGHAT and CDR2 FQNNGV. This CDR3 is built from 16 residues. CDR3 nucleotides: TGTGCCAGCAGCTTATTTGTCCTTTCCAGCACAGATACGCAGTATTTT. The encoded protein is CASSLFVLSSTDTQYF.

In this sample, this clonotype turned up many times. This chain links TRBV2 with TRBJ2-3; TRBD1 agrees at 8 bases. Germline values: CDR1 SNHLY, CDR2 FYNNEI. Trimming at V came to 5 bases and at J to 4 bases, leaving 8 bases not matched to a gene. The CDR3 contains 15 residues. The CDR3: CASSIRQGRPDTQYF. CDR3 bases: TGTGCCAGCAGTATTCGACAGGGGCGGCCAGATACGCAGTATTTT.

This clonotype was observed a handful of times. V is TRBV13 and J is TRBJ1-2, with 7 bases that match TRBD1. J lost 4 bases, V lost 5 bases, and 4 bases had no gene match. The CDR3 extends over 13 amino acids. Germline CDR1 is PRHDT and CDR2 is FYEKMQ (reference sequence). The DNA of the CDR3 is TGTGCCAGCAGCGGGACAGAGTTCTATGGCTACACCTTC. Its translation is CASSGTEFYGYTF.

The chain joins TRBV2 to TRBJ2-2; 10 bases align to TRBD2. This CDR3 comprises 16 residues. Unmatched junction bases numbered 6, after V lost 6 bases and J lost 2 bases. Per the germline V gene, CDR1 is SNHLY and CDR2 is FYNNEI. The CDR3 coding sequence is TGTGCCAGCAGGGCCTTAGCGGGGGGAAACACCGGGGAGCTGTTTTTT. It yields the protein CASRALAGGNTGELFF.

Points on this clonotype: Compared with germline, one end of the junction differs, possibly owing to a read error. V gene TRBV12-3 or TRBV12-4 combines with J gene TRBJ2-4, with TRBD2 identical over 7 bases. The CDR3 has 19 residues. CDR3 protein: CASSSRGVDVSFARNIQYF. The CDR3 DNA sequence: TGTGCCAGCAGCTCCCGGGGGGTCGACGTTTCGTTTGCCAGAAACATTCAGTACTTC.

A single count supports this clonotype. The rearrangement joins TRBV10-3 to TRBJ1-5; no reliable D call. The germline gives CDR1 ENHRY, CDR2 SYGVKD. V was pared by 4 bases and J by 3 bases, with 7 bases between. This CDR3 comprises 13 residues. CDR3 in amino acids: CAISGDPNQPQHF. DNA for the CDR3: TGTGCCATCAGTGGAGATCCCAATCAGCCCCAGCATTTT.

The CDR3 DNA sequence: TGTGCCAGCAGTTTTCACAGCTATGGCTACACCTTC. Protein sequence: CASSFHSYGYTF. The genes are TRBV12-3 or TRBV12-4 and TRBJ1-2, with D hard to call. With 3 bases removed from V and 4 bases from J, the gap between germline ends came to 6 bases. This CDR3 spans 12 amino acids.

The rearrangement uses TRBV30 and TRBJ1-1; 7 nucleotides line up with TRBD1. V shed 2 bases, J shed 4 bases, and the junction held 4 bases outside the gene matches. CDR1 is GTSNPN and CDR2 is SVGIG in the germline V gene (reference sequence). CDR3 length: 13 amino acids. The CDR3 sequence is CAWSLQGFTEAFF. CDR3 in DNA: TGTGCCTGGAGTCTACAGGGGTTCACTGAAGCTTTCTTT.

Concerning this clonotype: A much larger clone sits a single nucleotide away, making a read error possible. The rearrangement joins TRBV2 to TRBJ1-5; D uncertain. Trimming took off 4 bases at V and 2 bases at J, with 6 bases between the two ends. The length of the CDR3 is 13 residues. In germline, CDR1 is SNHLY, CDR2 FYNNEI. The CDR3 region has the DNA TGTGCCAGCAGTGCGGACGGCAATCAGCCCCAGCATTTT. Translation: CASSADGNQPQHF. The whole variable domain, filled in from reference TRBV2 and TRBJ1-5, reads EPEVTQTPSHQVTQMGQEVILRCVPISNHLYFYWYRQILGQKVEFLVSFYNNEISEKSEIFDDQFSVERPDGSNFTLKIRSTKLEDSAMYFCASSADGNQPQHFGDGTRLSIL.

This clonotype has ten or more counts. The rearrangement uses TRBV6-1 and TRBJ2-3, with TRBD1 matching over 9 bases. Germline lookup yields CDR1 MNHNS and CDR2 SASEGT. V shed 6 bases, J shed 2 bases, and the junction held 9 bases outside the gene matches. The CDR3 totals 16 residues. The CDR3 here is CASRDRGQGYTDTQYF. The CDR3 coding sequence is TGTGCCAGCAGAGACAGAGGACAGGGGTACACAGATACGCAGTATTTT.

This clonotype was counted a few times. The chain employs TRBV12-3 or TRBV12-4 and TRBJ2-1, with D unclear. The germline V and J ends were trimmed by 4 bases and 0 bases, with 16 bases remaining between them. This CDR3 is built from 17 residues. CDR3 sequence (DNA): TGTGCCAGCAGTTCCGCCGTCGACTTGAGCTCCTACAATGAGCAGTTCTTC. This gives the protein CASSSAVDLSSYNEQFF.